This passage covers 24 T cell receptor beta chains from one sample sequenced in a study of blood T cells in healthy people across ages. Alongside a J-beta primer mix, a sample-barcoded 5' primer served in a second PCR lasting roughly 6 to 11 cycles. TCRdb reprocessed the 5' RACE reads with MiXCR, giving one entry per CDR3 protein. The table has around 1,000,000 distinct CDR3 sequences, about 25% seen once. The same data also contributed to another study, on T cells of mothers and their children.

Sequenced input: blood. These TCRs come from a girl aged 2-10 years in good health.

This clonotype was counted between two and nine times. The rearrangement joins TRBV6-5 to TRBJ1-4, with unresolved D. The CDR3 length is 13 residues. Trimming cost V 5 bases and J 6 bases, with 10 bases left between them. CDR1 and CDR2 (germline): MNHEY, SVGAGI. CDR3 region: CASSKGRYEKLFF. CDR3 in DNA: TGTGCCAGCAGTAAGGGCCGTTATGAAAAACTGTTTTTT.

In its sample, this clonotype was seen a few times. This CDR3 reads CSVGPILSPAKTQYF. The DNA for the CDR3 is TGCAGCGTTGGCCCCATCTTGTCGCCCGCGAAGACCCAGTACTTC. J is TRBJ2-5 and V is TRBV29-1; D remains unclear. V was pared by 4 bases and J by 6 bases, with 21 bases between. The length of the CDR3 is 15 residues. Germline lookup yields CDR1 SQVTM and CDR2 ANQGSEA.

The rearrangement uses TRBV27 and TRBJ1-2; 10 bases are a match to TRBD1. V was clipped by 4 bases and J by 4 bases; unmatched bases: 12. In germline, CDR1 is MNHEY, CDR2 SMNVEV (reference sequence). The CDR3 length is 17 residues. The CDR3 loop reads CASSSHLSGQGGYGYTF. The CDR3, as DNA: TGTGCCAGCAGTTCCCACCTTTCCGGACAGGGGGGCTATGGCTACACCTTC.

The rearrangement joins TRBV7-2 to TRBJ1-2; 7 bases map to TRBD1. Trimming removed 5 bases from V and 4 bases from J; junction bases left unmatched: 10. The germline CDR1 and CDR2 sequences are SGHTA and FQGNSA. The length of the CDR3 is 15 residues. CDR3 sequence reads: CASSVRQGSGYGYTF. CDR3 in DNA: TGTGCCAGCAGCGTCCGACAGGGTAGTGGCTATGGCTACACCTTC.

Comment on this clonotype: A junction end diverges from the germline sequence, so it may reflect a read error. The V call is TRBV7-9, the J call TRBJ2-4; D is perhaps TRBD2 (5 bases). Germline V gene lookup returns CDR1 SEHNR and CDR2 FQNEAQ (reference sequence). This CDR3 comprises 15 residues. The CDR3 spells CASSLAEVGKNIQYF. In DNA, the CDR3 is TGTGCCAGCAGCCTAGCAGAAGTGGGCAAAAACATTCAGTACTTC.

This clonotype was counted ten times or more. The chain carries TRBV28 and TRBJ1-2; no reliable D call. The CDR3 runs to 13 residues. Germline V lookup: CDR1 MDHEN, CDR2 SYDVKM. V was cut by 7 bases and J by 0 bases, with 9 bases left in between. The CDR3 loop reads CASTWTANYGYTF. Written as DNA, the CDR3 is TGTGCCAGCACCTGGACGGCTAACTATGGCTACACCTTC.

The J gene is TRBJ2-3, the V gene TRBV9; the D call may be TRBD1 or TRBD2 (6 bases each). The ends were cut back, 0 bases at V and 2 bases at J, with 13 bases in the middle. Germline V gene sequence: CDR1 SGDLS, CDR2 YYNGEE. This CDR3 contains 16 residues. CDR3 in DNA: TGTGCCAGCAGCGTAGAGGGGGGAGACCTCACAGATACGCAGTATTTT. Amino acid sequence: CASSVEGGDLTDTQYF. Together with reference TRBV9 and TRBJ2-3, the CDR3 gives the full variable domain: DSGVTQTPKHLITATGQRVTLRCSPRSGDLSVYWYQQSLDQGLQFLIQYYNGEERAKGNILERFSAQQFPDLHSELNLSSLELGDSALYFCASSVEGGDLTDTQYFGPGTRLTVL.

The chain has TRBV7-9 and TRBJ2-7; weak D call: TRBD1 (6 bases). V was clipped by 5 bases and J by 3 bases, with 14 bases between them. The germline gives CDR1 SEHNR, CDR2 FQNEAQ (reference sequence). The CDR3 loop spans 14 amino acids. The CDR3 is CASSGDTTRYEQYF. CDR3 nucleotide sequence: TGTGCCAGCAGCGGGGACACTACCCGCTACGAGCAGTACTTC.

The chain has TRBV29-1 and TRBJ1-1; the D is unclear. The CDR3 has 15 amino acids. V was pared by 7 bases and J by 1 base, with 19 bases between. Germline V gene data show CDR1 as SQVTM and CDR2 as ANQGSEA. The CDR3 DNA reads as TGCAGCGCCCGAATGTCTGGGGTTGGGAACACTGAAGCTTTCTTT. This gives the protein CSARMSGVGNTEAFF.

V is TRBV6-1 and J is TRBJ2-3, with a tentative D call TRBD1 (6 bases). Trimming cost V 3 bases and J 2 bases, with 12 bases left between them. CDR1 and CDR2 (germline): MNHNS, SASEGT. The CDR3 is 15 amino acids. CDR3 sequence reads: CASSDRGYNTDTQYF. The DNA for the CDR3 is TGTGCCAGCAGTGACAGGGGCTATAACACAGATACGCAGTATTTT.

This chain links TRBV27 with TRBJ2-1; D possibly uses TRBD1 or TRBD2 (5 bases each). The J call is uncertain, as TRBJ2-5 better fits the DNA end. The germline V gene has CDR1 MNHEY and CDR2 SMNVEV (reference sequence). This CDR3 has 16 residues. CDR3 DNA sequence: TGTGCCAGCAGTTTAACCCTCGGGACGGCTCAAGAGACCCAGTACTTC. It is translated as CASSLTLGTAQETQYF.

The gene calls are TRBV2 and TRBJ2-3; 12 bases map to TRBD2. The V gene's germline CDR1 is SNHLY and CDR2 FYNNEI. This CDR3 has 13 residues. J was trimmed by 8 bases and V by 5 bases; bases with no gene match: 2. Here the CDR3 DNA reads TGTGCCAGCAGTATGGGACTAGCGGGTACGCAGTATTTT. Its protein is CASSMGLAGTQYF.

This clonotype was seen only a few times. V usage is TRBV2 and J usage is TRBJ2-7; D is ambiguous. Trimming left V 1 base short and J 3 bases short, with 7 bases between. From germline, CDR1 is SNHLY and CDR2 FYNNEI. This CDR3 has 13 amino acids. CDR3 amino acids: CASSEVSGYEQYF. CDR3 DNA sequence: TGTGCCAGCAGTGAAGTAAGTGGCTACGAGCAGTACTTC.

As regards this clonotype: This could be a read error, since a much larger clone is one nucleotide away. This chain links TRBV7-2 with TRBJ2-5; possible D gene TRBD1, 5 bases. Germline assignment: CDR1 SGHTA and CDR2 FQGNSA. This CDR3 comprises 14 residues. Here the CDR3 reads CASGLRGLQETQYF. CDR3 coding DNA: TGTGCCAGCGGCTTAAGGGGTCTGCAAGAGACCCAGTACTTC.

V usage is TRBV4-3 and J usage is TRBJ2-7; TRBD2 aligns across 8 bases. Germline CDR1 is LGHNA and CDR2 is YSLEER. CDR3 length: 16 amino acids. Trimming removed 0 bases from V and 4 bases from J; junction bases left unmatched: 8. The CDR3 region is CASSQDGRGGDYEQYF. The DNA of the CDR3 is TGCGCCAGCAGCCAAGATGGACGGGGGGGCGATTACGAGCAGTACTTC.

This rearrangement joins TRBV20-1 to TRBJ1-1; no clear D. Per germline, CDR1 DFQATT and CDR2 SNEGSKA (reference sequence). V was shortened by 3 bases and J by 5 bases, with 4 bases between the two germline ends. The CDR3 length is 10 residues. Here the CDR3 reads CSASKTEAFF. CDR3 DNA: TGCAGTGCTAGCAAGACTGAAGCTTTCTTT.

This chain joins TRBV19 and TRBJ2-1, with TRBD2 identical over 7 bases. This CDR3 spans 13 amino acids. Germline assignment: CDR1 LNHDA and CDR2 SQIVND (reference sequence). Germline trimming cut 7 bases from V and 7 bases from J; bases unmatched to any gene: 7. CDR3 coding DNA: TGTGCCAGTATCCCGGGAGGCAGTAATGAGCAGTTCTTC. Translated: CASIPGGSNEQFF.

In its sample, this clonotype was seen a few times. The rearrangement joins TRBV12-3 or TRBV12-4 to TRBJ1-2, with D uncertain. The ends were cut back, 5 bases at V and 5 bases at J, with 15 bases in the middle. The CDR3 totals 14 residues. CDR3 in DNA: TGTGCCAGCAGTGACCGAGACAAATTGTATGGCTACACCTTC. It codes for CASSDRDKLYGYTF.

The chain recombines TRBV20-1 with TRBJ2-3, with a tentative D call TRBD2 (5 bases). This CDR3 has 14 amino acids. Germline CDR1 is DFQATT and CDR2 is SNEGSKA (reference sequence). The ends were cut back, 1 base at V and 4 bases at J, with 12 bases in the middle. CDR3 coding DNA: TGCAGTGCTAGAGTAGGACTCGGGGCAGATACGCAGTATTTT. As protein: CSARVGLGADTQYF.

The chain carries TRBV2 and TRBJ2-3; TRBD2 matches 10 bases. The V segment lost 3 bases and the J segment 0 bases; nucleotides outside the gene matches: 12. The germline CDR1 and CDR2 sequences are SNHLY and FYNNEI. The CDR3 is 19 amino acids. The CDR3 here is CASSDLGTSVLLSTDTQYF. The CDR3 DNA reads TGTGCCAGCAGTGACCTCGGGACTAGCGTGCTTCTTAGCACAGATACGCAGTATTTT.

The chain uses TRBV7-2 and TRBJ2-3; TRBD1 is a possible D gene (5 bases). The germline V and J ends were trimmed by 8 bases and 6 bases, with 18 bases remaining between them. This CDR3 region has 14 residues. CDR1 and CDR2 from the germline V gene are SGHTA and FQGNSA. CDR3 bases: TGTGCCAGCGCTAGAAGCCCCAAGGGGGATACGCAGTATTTT. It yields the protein CASARSPKGDTQYF.

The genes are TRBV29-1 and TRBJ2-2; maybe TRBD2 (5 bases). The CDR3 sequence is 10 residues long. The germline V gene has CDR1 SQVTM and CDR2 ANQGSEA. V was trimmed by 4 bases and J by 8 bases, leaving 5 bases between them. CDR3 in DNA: TGCAGCGTTGGGGAGGGGGAGCTGTTTTTT. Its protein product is CSVGEGELFF.

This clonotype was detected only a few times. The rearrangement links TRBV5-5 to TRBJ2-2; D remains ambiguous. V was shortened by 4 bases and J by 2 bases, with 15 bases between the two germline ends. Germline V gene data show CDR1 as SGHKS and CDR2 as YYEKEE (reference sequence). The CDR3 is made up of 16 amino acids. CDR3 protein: CASSPLIASNTGELFF. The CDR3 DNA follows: TGTGCCAGCAGCCCCTTGATCGCGTCTAACACCGGGGAGCTGTTTTTT.

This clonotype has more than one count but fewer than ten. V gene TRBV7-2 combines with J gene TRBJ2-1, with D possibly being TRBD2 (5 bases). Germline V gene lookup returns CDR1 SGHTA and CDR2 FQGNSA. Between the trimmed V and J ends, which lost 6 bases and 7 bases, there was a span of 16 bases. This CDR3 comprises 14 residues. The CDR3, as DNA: TGTGCCAGCAGACCCGGTCTAGCCCGGAATGAGCAGTTCTTC. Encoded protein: CASRPGLARNEQFF.